This T cell receptor beta chain stems from a study of identical twins. Whole-study results and caveats: The study based its conclusions on cross-sectional statistical analysis and did not follow the same donors. Models underestimated how often monozygotic twins shared out-of-frame TCR alpha.

CDR3 length: 11 amino acids. Germline V lookup: CDR1 SNHLY, CDR2 FYNNEI. The germline V and J ends were trimmed by 4 bases and 5 bases, with 6 bases remaining between them. Unique molecular identifiers were present on the cDNA, which also gained a universal primer site by template switching. One entry per CDR3 protein, called by TCRdb with MiXCR from the 5' RACE reads. This repertoire shows approximately 470,000 distinct CDR3 sequences, around 14% found once; its top ten account for about 0.54%. This clonotype was observed a handful of times. Its antigen is unknown. These records were also assigned to another study, of yellow fever vaccine responses in identical twins.

The sequence was collected from a woman between 18 and 29 years old in good health. What was sequenced was CD4+ T cells sorted from blood. The rearrangement links TRBV2 to TRBJ2-7; D ambiguous. CDR3 amino acids: CASSGVNEQYF. DNA of the CDR3: TGTGCCAGCAGTGGTGTCAACGAGCAGTACTTC.